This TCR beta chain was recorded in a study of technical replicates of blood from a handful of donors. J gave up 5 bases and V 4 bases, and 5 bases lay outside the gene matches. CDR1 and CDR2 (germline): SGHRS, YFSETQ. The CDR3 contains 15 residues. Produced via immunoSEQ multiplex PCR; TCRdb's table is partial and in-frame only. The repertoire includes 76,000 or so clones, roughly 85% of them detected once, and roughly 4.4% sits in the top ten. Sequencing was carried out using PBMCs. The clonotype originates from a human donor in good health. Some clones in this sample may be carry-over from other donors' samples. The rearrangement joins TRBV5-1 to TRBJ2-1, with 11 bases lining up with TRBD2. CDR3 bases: TGCGCCAGCAGCCCGACGACTAGCGGGGACAATGAGCAGTTCTTC. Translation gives CASSPTTSGDNEQFF.